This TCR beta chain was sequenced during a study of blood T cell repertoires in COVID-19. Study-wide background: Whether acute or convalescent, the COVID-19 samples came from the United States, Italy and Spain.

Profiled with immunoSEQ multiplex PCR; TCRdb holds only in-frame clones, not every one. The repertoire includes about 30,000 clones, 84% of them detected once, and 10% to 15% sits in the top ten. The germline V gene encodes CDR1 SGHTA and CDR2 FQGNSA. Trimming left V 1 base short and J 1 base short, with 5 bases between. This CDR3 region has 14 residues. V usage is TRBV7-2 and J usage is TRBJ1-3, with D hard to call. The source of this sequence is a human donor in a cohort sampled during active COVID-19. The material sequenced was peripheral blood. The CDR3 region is CASSLGGSGNTIYF. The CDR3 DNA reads TGTGCCAGCAGCTTAGGCGGATCTGGAAACACCATATATTTT.